The 21 T cell receptor beta chains listed next were all sequenced from one sample in a study of human T cells and chemical hapten exposure. What the library attached to individual cDNA molecules were unique molecular identifiers. Each CDR3 protein gets one entry after TCRdb re-called the reads with MiXCR. Among around 120,000 distinct CDR3 sequences listed, about 8.9% were seen once. The total RNA was obtained from whole blood that was not fractionated. Sequencing used whole blood. Every receptor here comes from a human donor in good health. Some clones in this sample may be carry-over from other donors' samples.

This rearrangement joins TRBV20-1 to TRBJ2-1; possible D gene TRBD2, 6 bases. V gave up 6 bases and J gave up 0 bases, with 15 bases separating them. Germline assignment: CDR1 DFQATT and CDR2 SNEGSKA (reference sequence). This CDR3 comprises 15 residues. As DNA, the CDR3 is TGCAGTGCGTATGGGGACTTCTCCTCCTACAATGAGCAGTTCTTC. Residues: CSAYGDFSSYNEQFF.

This clonotype has more than one count but fewer than ten. The rearrangement links TRBV5-5 to TRBJ1-4, with D perhaps TRBD1 (5 bases). Looked up from germline, CDR1 is SGHKS and CDR2 is YYEKEE (reference sequence). The CDR3 sequence is 13 residues long. Trimming removed 4 bases at V and 13 bases at J, with 17 bases between. The CDR3 reads CASSHLQGDGLFF. The DNA for the CDR3 is TGTGCCAGCAGCCACCTTCAGGGAGATGGACTGTTTTTT.

The genes are TRBV9 and TRBJ2-1, with 8 bases that match TRBD1. Germline V gene lookup returns CDR1 SGDLS and CDR2 YYNGEE. V dropped 4 bases and J dropped 3; count of bases not matched to a gene: 9. This CDR3 is 16 amino acids long. CDR3 nucleotide sequence: TGTGCCAGCAGCTCGCTGGACAGGGCTCTCTACAATGAGCAGTTCTTC. It encodes CASSSLDRALYNEQFF.

The sample holds a few counts of this clonotype. This chain uses TRBV9 with TRBJ1-2; possibly TRBD1 for D (5 bases). The germline V gene encodes CDR1 SGDLS and CDR2 YYNGEE. V dropped 0 bases and J dropped 2 bases, with 8 bases sitting between them. This CDR3 is built from 14 residues. CDR3 in DNA: TGTGCCAGCAGCGTAGGAAAGGGGAACTATGGCTACACCTTC. Encoded protein: CASSVGKGNYGYTF.

This clonotype was found many times. The J gene is TRBJ2-7, the V gene TRBV2; D possibly uses TRBD1 or TRBD2 (5 bases each). The V end lost 0 bases, the J end lost 4 bases, and 13 bases lay between the germline ends. Germline CDR1 is SNHLY and CDR2 is FYNNEI. The CDR3 spans 15 residues. CDR3: CASSEAGAANYEQYF. CDR3 bases: TGTGCCAGCAGTGAAGCCGGGGCCGCCAATTACGAGCAGTACTTC.

This clonotype has a count of ten or more. The chain is built from TRBV4-3 and TRBJ2-7; 9 bases are shared with TRBD2. The CDR3 sequence is 16 residues long. Germline V gene data show CDR1 as LGHNA and CDR2 as YSLEER. The V and J ends lost 0 bases and 0 bases, in that order; junction bases with no gene match: 3. The CDR3 sequence is CASSQDAGGTSYEQYF. CDR3 bases: TGCGCCAGCAGCCAAGACGCGGGGGGGACCTCCTACGAGCAGTACTTC.

This clonotype has at least ten counts. The chain carries TRBV12-3 or TRBV12-4 and TRBJ2-7, with TRBD2 identical over 9 bases. V lost 6 bases, J lost 7 bases, and 10 bases stayed unmatched. The CDR3 extends over 14 amino acids. In DNA, the CDR3 is TGTGCCAGCAGATCAGGACTAGCGCGGGGAGAGCAGTACTTC. Encoded protein: CASRSGLARGEQYF.

This clonotype was recorded a few times. The chain joins TRBV19 to TRBJ2-5, with 10 bases lining up with TRBD1. V trimming: 5 bases; J trimming: 3 bases; junction bases outside the gene matches: 9. There are 16 residues in the CDR3. CDR1 and CDR2 (germline): LNHDA, SQIVND (reference sequence). CDR3: CASSPNAGTGEETQYF. The CDR3 DNA sequence: TGTGCCAGTAGTCCCAACGCCGGGACAGGGGAAGAGACCCAGTACTTC. Full variable domain (outside the CDR3, taken from reference TRBV19 and TRBJ2-5): DGGITQSPKYLFRKEGQNVTLSCEQNLNHDAMYWYRQDPGQGLRLIYYSQIVNDFQKGDIAEGYSVSREKKESFPLTVTSAQKNPTAFYLCASSPNAGTGEETQYFGPGTRLLVL.

This clonotype has more than one count but fewer than ten. The chain carries TRBV11-2 and TRBJ2-2; tentatively, D is TRBD1 or TRBD2 (5 bases each). The CDR3 sequence is 16 residues long. CDR1 and CDR2 (germline): SGHAT, FQNNGV. Trimming removed 1 base from V and 7 bases from J, with 16 bases in between. The CDR3 coding sequence is TGTGCCAGCAGCTTAGGCACCGGGACGGGCGGCGGGGAGCTGTTTTTT. It translates to CASSLGTGTGGGELFF.

The chain joins TRBV7-8 to TRBJ2-6; D gene uncertain. This CDR3 is built from 14 residues. Germline lookup yields CDR1 SGHVS and CDR2 FQNEAQ. V was cut by 5 bases and J by 1 base, with 6 bases left in between. The CDR3 sequence: CASSTYSGANVLTF. CDR3 DNA sequence: TGTGCCAGCAGCACATATTCTGGGGCCAACGTCCTGACTTTC. The whole variable domain, filled in from reference TRBV7-8 and TRBJ2-6, reads GAGVSQSPRYKVAKRGQDVALRCDPISGHVSLFWYQQALGQGPEFLTYFQNEAQLDKSGLPSDRFFAERPEGSVSTLKIQRTQQEDSAVYLCASSTYSGANVLTFGAGSRLTVL.

This clonotype was recorded at least ten times. The rearrangement links TRBV27 to TRBJ1-1; a weak D match, TRBD1 (6 bases). V lost 6 bases and J 5 bases, leaving 13 bases between the germline ends. Germline V gene lookup returns CDR1 MNHEY and CDR2 SMNVEV (reference sequence). This CDR3 spans 13 amino acids. Written as DNA, the CDR3 is TGTGCCAGCAGCCGGACAGCGATTACTGAAGCTTTCTTT. Protein: CASSRTAITEAFF.

This clonotype turned up a few times. J is TRBJ1-6 and V is TRBV11-2; TRBD1 might be the D (6 bases). This CDR3 comprises 14 residues. Trimming removed 1 base at V and 12 bases at J, with 13 bases between. The germline V gene encodes CDR1 SGHAT and CDR2 FQNNGV. CDR3 amino acids: CASSLGGQTLPLHF. CDR3 sequence (DNA): TGTGCCAGCAGCTTAGGGGGACAAACTTTACCCCTCCACTTT. Complete variable domain (other parts from reference TRBV11-2 and TRBJ1-6): EAGVAQSPRYKIIEKRQSVAFWCNPISGHATLYWYQQILGQGPKLLIQFQNNGVVDDSQLPKDRFSAERLKGVDSTLKIQPAKLEDSAVYLCASSLGGQTLPLHFGNGTRLTVT.

This clonotype was seen at least ten times. The rearrangement uses TRBV14 and TRBJ2-2; 7 bases are shared with TRBD1. The CDR3 is 14 residues long. Germline V gene sequence: CDR1 SGHDN, CDR2 FVKESK. J gave up 5 bases and V 2 bases, and 2 bases lay outside the gene matches. CDR3 coding DNA: TGTGCCAGCAGCCAACCACAGGGGACCGGGGAGCTGTTTTTT. Translated: CASSQPQGTGELFF. Full variable domain (outside the CDR3, taken from reference TRBV14 and TRBJ2-2): EAGVTQFPSHSVIEKGQTVTLRCDPISGHDNLYWYRRVMGKEIKFLLHFVKESKQDESGMPNNRFLAERTGGTYSTLKVQPAELEDSGVYFCASSQPQGTGELFFGEGSRLTVL.

This chain connects TRBV2 to TRBJ1-2; 9 nucleotides align to TRBD1. The CDR3 has 12 residues. Germline assignment: CDR1 SNHLY and CDR2 FYNNEI. V shed 6 bases, J shed 8 bases, and the junction held 4 bases outside the gene matches. In DNA form, the CDR3 reads TGTGCCAGCAGAGCGGGACAGGGCGGCTACACCTTC. This translates into CASRAGQGGYTF.

The chain combines TRBV30 with TRBJ1-5; D is perhaps TRBD1 (5 bases). This CDR3 comprises 12 residues. The V end lost 3 bases, the J end lost 6 bases, and 9 bases lay between the germline ends. In germline, CDR1 is GTSNPN, CDR2 SVGIG (reference sequence). The CDR3 DNA reads as TGTGCCTGGAGCCATGGGGCTCAGCCCCAGCATTTT. Protein product: CAWSHGAQPQHF.

The rearrangement uses TRBV19 and TRBJ2-7; D possibly corresponds to TRBD1 (6 bases). Germline V CDR1 and CDR2: LNHDA, SQIVND (reference sequence). The CDR3 consists of 14 residues. V gave up 3 bases and J gave up 0 bases, with 9 bases separating them. The CDR3 DNA reads as TGTGCCAGTAGTATTACAGGGCCCTCCTACGAGCAGTACTTC. The encoded protein is CASSITGPSYEQYF.

This clonotype was picked up a small number of times. The genes are TRBV27 and TRBJ1-6; D is unclear. Deletions cut 5 bases from V and 0 bases from J, with 2 bases between. The germline CDR1 and CDR2 sequences are MNHEY and SMNVEV (reference sequence). The length of the CDR3 is 13 residues. CDR3: CASSISYNSPLHF. The CDR3 bases are TGTGCCAGCAGTATCTCCTATAATTCACCCCTCCACTTT.

This clonotype was detected ten times or more. The genes are TRBV3-1 and TRBJ2-7; 8 nucleotides agree with TRBD2. With V trimmed by 2 bases and J by 0 bases, 9 bases remained unmatched. Germline V lookup: CDR1 LGHDT, CDR2 YNNKEL (reference sequence). The CDR3 consists of 17 residues. CDR3 sequence reads: CASSQPYSGKSSYEQYF. In DNA form, the CDR3 reads TGTGCCAGCAGCCAACCCTATAGCGGGAAGAGCTCCTACGAGCAGTACTTC.

A few counts support this clonotype. This sequence joins TRBV4-1 and TRBJ1-4, with a tentative D call TRBD1 (5 bases). Germline CDR1 is MGHRA and CDR2 is YSYEKL. V was trimmed by 0 bases and J by 5 bases, leaving 19 bases between them. The CDR3 totals 18 residues. The CDR3: CASSQEAAGGTANEKLFF. CDR3 nucleotides: TGCGCCAGCAGCCAAGAAGCCGCTGGGGGTACAGCGAATGAAAAACTGTTTTTT.

J is TRBJ1-1 and V is TRBV19; D gene ambiguous. V was pared by 4 bases and J by 3 bases, with 15 bases between. Germline assignment: CDR1 LNHDA and CDR2 SQIVND (reference sequence). CDR3 size: 15 residues. The CDR3 loop is CASSRSSALDTEAFF. As DNA, the CDR3 is TGTGCCAGTAGTAGATCCTCGGCCTTGGACACTGAAGCTTTCTTT.

This clonotype occurred a few times. This rearrangement joins TRBV12-3 or TRBV12-4 to TRBJ2-7; D gene ambiguous. The V gene lost 1 base and the J gene lost 0 bases, with 7 bases spanning the gap. The CDR3 has 14 amino acids. Here the CDR3 reads CASSLGESSYEQYF. The CDR3 DNA reads TGTGCCAGCAGTTTAGGCGAAAGCTCCTACGAGCAGTACTTC.